Reported below is one T cell receptor (beta chain). This sample is part of a study of cytomegalovirus exposure and HLA in healthy donors. PCR primers comprised 60 Vbeta and 13 Jbeta primers. TCRdb keeps only in-frame clones here, not all; method: immunoSEQ multiplex PCR. The table includes about 200,000 clones, 80% to 85% detected once. Germline CDR1 and CDR2: LNHDA and SQIVND (reference sequence). The CDR3 covers 13 residues. V lost 4 bases, J lost 7 bases, and 11 bases lay in between. This clonotype originated in a boy younger than 10 in good health and CMV-seronegative. V is TRBV19 and J is TRBJ1-5; weak D call: TRBD1 (5 bases). The sequencing sample was made of PBMCs. The CDR3: CASSRGGDQPQHF. The CDR3 DNA is TGTGCCAGTAGTAGGGGCGGGGACCAGCCCCAGCATTTT.